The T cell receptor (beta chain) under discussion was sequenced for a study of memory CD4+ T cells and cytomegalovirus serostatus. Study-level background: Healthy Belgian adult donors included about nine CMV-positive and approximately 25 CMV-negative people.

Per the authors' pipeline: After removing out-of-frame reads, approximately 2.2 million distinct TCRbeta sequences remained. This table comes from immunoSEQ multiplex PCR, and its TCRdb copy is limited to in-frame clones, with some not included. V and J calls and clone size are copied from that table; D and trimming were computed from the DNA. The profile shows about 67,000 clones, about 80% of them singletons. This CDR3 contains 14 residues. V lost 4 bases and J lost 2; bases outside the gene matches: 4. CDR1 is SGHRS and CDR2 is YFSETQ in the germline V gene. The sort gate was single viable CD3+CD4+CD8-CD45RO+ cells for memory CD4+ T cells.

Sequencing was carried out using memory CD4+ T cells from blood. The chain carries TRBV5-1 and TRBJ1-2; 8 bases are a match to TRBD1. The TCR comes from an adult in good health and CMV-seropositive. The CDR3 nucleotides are TGCGCCAGCAGCCAGACAGGGGAGAACTATGGCTACACCTTC. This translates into CASSQTGENYGYTF.